The 30 T cell receptor beta chains given below trace back to one sample, sequenced in a study of cytomegalovirus exposure and HLA in healthy donors. Primers included in the PCR were 60 Vbeta and 13 Jbeta primers. The data were produced by immunoSEQ multiplex PCR, yet TCRdb's version contains in-frame clones alone and is incomplete. The sample consists of about 210,000 clones, around 82% of them appearing once. Sequenced sample: PBMCs. These receptors originate from a middle-aged man in good health and CMV-seropositive.

This chain uses TRBV7-2 with TRBJ2-1; D is possibly TRBD2 (6 bases). CDR3 length: 16 residues. Germline V gene sequence: CDR1 SGHTA, CDR2 FQGNSA. The germline V and J ends were trimmed by 1 base and 4 bases, with 14 bases remaining between them. CDR3 loop: CASSLVGGVAYNEQFF. DNA for the CDR3: TGTGCCAGCAGCTTAGTGGGGGGAGTGGCTTACAATGAGCAGTTCTTC. Variable domain in full (rest from reference TRBV7-2 and TRBJ2-1): GAGVSQSPSNKVTEKGKDVELRCDPISGHTALYWYRQSLGQGLEFLIYFQGNSAPDKSGLPSDRFSAERTGGSVSTLTIQRTQQEDSAVYLCASSLVGGVAYNEQFFGPGTRLTVL.

The chain joins TRBV2 to TRBJ1-2; tentative D call: TRBD1 (6 bases). Germline V gives CDR1 SNHLY, CDR2 FYNNEI. The CDR3 has 13 amino acids. V lost 6 bases, J lost 2 bases, and 10 bases lay in between. Here the CDR3 reads CASRVGGNYGYTF. DNA of the CDR3: TGTGCCAGCAGGGTAGGGGGAAACTATGGCTACACCTTC.

The V and J genes are TRBV7-9 and TRBJ2-7; 9 nucleotides align to TRBD2. Germline V gives CDR1 SEHNR, CDR2 FQNEAQ (reference sequence). The length of the CDR3 is 15 residues. V dropped 4 bases and J dropped 2; count of bases not matched to a gene: 6. CDR3 in amino acids: CASSYRTSEAYEQYF. DNA of the CDR3: TGTGCCAGCAGCTACCGGACTAGCGAGGCCTACGAGCAGTACTTC. The complete variable domain, with remaining parts taken from reference TRBV7-9 and TRBJ2-7, reads DTGVSQNPRHKITKRGQNVTFRCDPISEHNRLYWYRQTLGQGPEFLTYFQNEAQLEKSRLLSDRFSAERPKGSFSTLEIQRTEQGDSAMYLCASSYRTSEAYEQYFGPGTRLTVT.

The rearrangement uses TRBV5-1 and TRBJ1-1; 7 nucleotides agree with TRBD1. Losses at the gene ends were 4 bases for V and 3 bases for J; bases not matched to a gene: 15. This CDR3 contains 17 residues. The germline V gene has CDR1 SGHRS and CDR2 YFSETQ. CDR3 DNA: TGCGCCAGCAGCCCGGCTACAGGGGCGTGGGGGGACACTGAAGCTTTCTTT. Translated: CASSPATGAWGDTEAFF.

The rearrangement links TRBV6-1 to TRBJ2-7; unclear D gene. The CDR3 consists of 13 residues. Germline V CDR1 and CDR2: MNHNS, SASEGT. The V end was cut by 7 bases, the J end by 0 bases, with 10 bases between. CDR3 protein: CASTVGGSYEQYF. The CDR3 DNA reads as TGTGCCAGCACTGTCGGCGGCTCCTACGAGCAGTACTTC.

The chain links TRBV27 to TRBJ2-1; 9 bases are a match to TRBD2. The J segment lost 10 bases and the V segment lost 2 bases, leaving 15 bases of the junction unmatched. Germline V gene sequence: CDR1 MNHEY, CDR2 SMNVEV (reference sequence). CDR3 length equals 17 residues. The CDR3 sequence is CASSLRFMGLAPIEQFF. The CDR3 bases are TGTGCCAGCAGTTTACGGTTTATGGGACTAGCACCCATAGAGCAGTTCTTC.

For the CDR3, the DNA is TGCGCCAGCAGCTTGGCCCCATACAATGAGCAGTTCTTC. Protein sequence: CASSLAPYNEQFF. The chain has TRBV5-1 and TRBJ2-1; D remains ambiguous. CDR3 size: 13 residues. V shed 0 bases and J shed 4 bases, with 5 bases lying between them. Germline CDR1 is SGHRS and CDR2 is YFSETQ.

The V call is TRBV5-1, the J call TRBJ1-2; 7 bases fit TRBD1. The ends lost 4 bases at V and 2 bases at J; junction bases unmatched: 5. The CDR3 length is 14 residues. Germline V gives CDR1 SGHRS, CDR2 YFSETQ. The CDR3 spells CASSDGTANYGYTF. CDR3 in DNA: TGCGCCAGCAGCGACGGGACAGCCAACTATGGCTACACCTTC.

The chain's CDR3 is CASKPGTGFDEQYF. CDR3 sequence (DNA): TGCGCCAGCAAACCCGGGACAGGGTTCGACGAGCAGTACTTC. The genes are TRBV10-2 and TRBJ2-7, with 9 bases identical to TRBD1. Germline loops: CDR1 WSHSY, CDR2 SAAADI. The V and J ends lost 7 bases and 5 bases, in that order; junction bases with no gene match: 9. The CDR3 sequence is 14 residues long.

J is TRBJ2-2 and V is TRBV7-9, with 9 bases lining up with TRBD1. Germline CDR1 and CDR2: SEHNR and FQNEAQ (reference sequence). The CDR3 runs to 16 residues. V gave up 5 bases and J gave up 0 bases; unmatched junction bases: 4. Here the CDR3 reads CASSRRQGANTGELFF. The CDR3 bases are TGTGCCAGCAGCCGGAGACAGGGGGCGAACACCGGGGAGCTGTTTTTT.

Note on this clone: A read error may produce the germline difference seen at one junction end. As DNA, the CDR3 is TGTTCCAGCAGCTTAGAAGGGGTCCCCGCTAACTATGGCTACACCTTC. It is translated as CSSSLEGVPANYGYTF. This chain links TRBV7-9 with TRBJ1-2; weak D call: TRBD1 (5 bases). The V gene's germline CDR1 is SEHNR and CDR2 FQNEAQ (reference sequence). This CDR3 spans 16 amino acids.

The chain has TRBV6-1 and TRBJ1-1; the D gene is possibly TRBD1 (5 bases). V was shortened by 6 bases and J by 3 bases, with 14 bases between the two germline ends. CDR3 length equals 14 residues. Germline lookup yields CDR1 MNHNS and CDR2 SASEGT. CDR3 in DNA: TGTGCCAGCAGGAGTGGACAAGGGGACACTGAAGCTTTCTTT. The encoded protein is CASRSGQGDTEAFF.

The chain links TRBV6-6 to TRBJ2-7; 10 positions match TRBD1. With 8 bases clipped from V and 0 bases from J, the junction kept 7 bases outside the gene matches. The CDR3 has 15 residues. Germline V gene data show CDR1 as MNHNY and CDR2 as SVGAGI (reference sequence). The chain's CDR3 is CASVPGTGDSYEQYF. CDR3 bases: TGTGCCAGCGTACCCGGGACAGGGGACTCCTACGAGCAGTACTTC.

The chain combines TRBV27 with TRBJ1-2; TRBD1 might be the D (6 bases). This CDR3 region has 14 residues. Germline lookup yields CDR1 MNHEY and CDR2 SMNVEV (reference sequence). Trimming shortened V by 5 bases and J by 8 bases, and 18 bases separated the two germline ends. In nucleotides, the CDR3 is TGTGCCAGCAGTATTAAACAGGGTGCGTTCGGCTACACCTTC. Protein product: CASSIKQGAFGYTF.

The V gene is TRBV5-4, the J gene TRBJ2-5; D is possibly TRBD2 (5 bases). V was shortened by 4 bases and J by 5 bases, with 12 bases between the two germline ends. The CDR3 runs 13 residues. CDR1 SGHNT and CDR2 YYREEE come from the germline V gene (reference sequence). The CDR3 loop reads CASSPEWEETQYF. CDR3 DNA: TGTGCCAGCAGCCCGGAATGGGAGGAGACCCAGTACTTC.

The V gene is TRBV6-5, the J gene TRBJ2-7; TRBD2 aligns across 8 bases. Per germline, CDR1 MNHEY and CDR2 SVGAGI. With 6 bases clipped from V and 3 bases from J, the junction kept 7 bases outside the gene matches. CDR3 length: 14 amino acids. CDR3 nucleotide sequence: TGTGCCAGCAGCGCCCCGGGGGGGGTCTACGAGCAGTACTTC. Protein sequence: CASSAPGGVYEQYF.

This clone has a single count. The chain uses TRBV7-2 and TRBJ2-1; tentatively, D is TRBD1 (6 bases). With 5 bases removed from V and 10 bases from J, the gap between germline ends came to 24 bases. The CDR3 sequence is 16 residues long. CDR1 SGHTA and CDR2 FQGNSA come from the germline V gene. The CDR3: CASSDAGTHRVGEQFF. The CDR3 region has the DNA TGTGCCAGCAGCGATGCCGGGACCCACAGGGTCGGGGAGCAGTTCTTC.

The chain couples TRBV18 to TRBJ2-5; the D gene is possibly TRBD1 (6 bases). CDR1 is KGHSH, CDR2 LQKENI, per germline. The V and J ends lost 3 bases and 9 bases respectively, with 17 bases between them. This CDR3 region has 14 residues. CDR3 nucleotides: TGTGCCAGCTCACCGTTAGGACAGTTAGATTCCCAGTACTTC. Protein sequence: CASSPLGQLDSQYF.

This chain connects TRBV29-1 to TRBJ1-1; 7 bases align to TRBD1. Germline loops: CDR1 SQVTM, CDR2 ANQGSEA. The CDR3 spans 14 residues. Germline trimming cut 4 bases from V and 1 base from J; bases unmatched to any gene: 6. The CDR3 loop is CSVGRDSPNTEAFF. As DNA, the CDR3 is TGCAGCGTTGGACGGGACAGCCCGAACACTGAAGCTTTCTTT.

The chain employs TRBV7-3 and TRBJ2-3; 7 bases line up with TRBD1. Germline-derived CDR1 and CDR2 are SGHTA and FQGTGA. The CDR3 length is 17 residues. V shed 1 base and J 8 bases; nucleotides not matched to a gene: 15. This CDR3 is CASSLNNRVTQGSTQYF. The CDR3 DNA reads TGTGCCAGCAGCTTAAACAACCGCGTAACACAGGGGAGTACGCAGTATTTT. Filled out from reference TRBV7-3 and TRBJ2-3, the complete variable domain reads GAGVSQTPSNKVTEKGKYVELRCDPISGHTALYWYRQSLGQGPEFLIYFQGTGAADDSGLPNDRFFAVRPEGSVSTLKIQRTERGDSAVYLCASSLNNRVTQGSTQYFGPGTRLTVL.

The rearrangement joins TRBV5-6 to TRBJ1-4; TRBD1 is a possible D gene (5 bases). CDR1 and CDR2 from the germline V gene are SGHDT and YYEEEE. The V and J ends lost 4 bases and 7 bases respectively, with 14 bases between them. This CDR3 contains 14 residues. The CDR3 region has the DNA TGTGCCAGCAGCGGGGGACTGGGACTTGAAAAACTGTTTTTT. Protein: CASSGGLGLEKLFF.

This chain joins TRBV27 and TRBJ2-7, with TRBD1 as a possible D gene (6 bases). The CDR3 sequence is 14 residues long. Germline assignment: CDR1 MNHEY and CDR2 SMNVEV (reference sequence). V lost 4 bases and J lost 6, with 16 bases in between. The CDR3 DNA follows: TGTGCCAGCAGTTCGACATTTGGGGGCAGCGAGCAGTACTTC. Amino acids: CASSSTFGGSEQYF.

This chain connects TRBV30 to TRBJ2-7; weak D call: TRBD1 (6 bases). The length of the CDR3 is 15 residues. Trimming pared 3 bases from V and 4 bases from J, leaving 19 bases between. CDR1 GTSNPN and CDR2 SVGIG come from the germline V gene (reference sequence). The CDR3 here is CAWRAFNRAGYEQYF. The CDR3 DNA reads as TGTGCCTGGAGGGCCTTCAACAGGGCAGGTTACGAGCAGTACTTC. The whole variable domain, filled in from reference TRBV30 and TRBJ2-7, reads SQTIHQWPATLVQPVGSPLSLECTVEGTSNPNLYWYRQAAGRGLQLLFYSVGIGQISSEVPQNLSASRPQDRQFILSSKKLLLSDSGFYLCAWRAFNRAGYEQYFGPGTRLTVT.

This clone was found once. The chain employs TRBV28 and TRBJ1-2, with 7 bases lining up with TRBD1. V shed 4 bases and J 4 bases; nucleotides not matched to a gene: 9. This CDR3 contains 15 residues. CDR1 MDHEN and CDR2 SYDVKM come from the germline V gene. As DNA, the CDR3 is TGTGCCAGCAGTTCACAAGGGACAGTTGTCTATGGCTACACCTTC. It codes for CASSSQGTVVYGYTF.

J is TRBJ2-5 and V is TRBV19; perhaps TRBD2 as D (7 bases). CDR3 length: 15 amino acids. Between the trimmed V and J ends, which lost 5 bases and 4 bases, there was a span of 17 bases. Germline V gene lookup returns CDR1 LNHDA and CDR2 SQIVND (reference sequence). The CDR3 DNA reads as TGTGCCAGTAGTGGTAGCAGGGGCGGGGGAGAGACCCAGTACTTC. This gives the protein CASSGSRGGGETQYF.

This clone was seen only once. CDR3 coding DNA: TGTGCCAGCAGTTCGGACACTTATGGCTACACCTTC. Its translation: CASSSDTYGYTF. J is TRBJ1-2 and V is TRBV28; TRBD1 is a possible D gene (5 bases). The CDR3 totals 12 residues. The V and J ends lost 4 bases and 5 bases respectively, with 8 bases between them. CDR1 and CDR2 (germline): MDHEN, SYDVKM.

This clone was counted a single time. A read error may account for a junction end that differs from germline. The chain couples TRBV28 to TRBJ2-5; the match to TRBD1 covers 7 bases. This CDR3 comprises 15 residues. Germline CDR1 reads MDHEN; CDR2 reads SYDVKM. The DNA of the CDR3 is TGTACCAGCAGTTTATGGAAGGGACAGCAAGAGACCCAGTACTTC. It yields the protein CTSSLWKGQQETQYF.

This sequence joins TRBV5-1 and TRBJ2-7, with 11 bases that match TRBD1. The CDR3 totals 15 residues. Germline V gene lookup returns CDR1 SGHRS and CDR2 YFSETQ. V was pared by 2 bases and J by 3 bases, with 4 bases of the junction left unmatched. DNA for the CDR3: TGCGCCAGCAGCTTAAAGGGACAGGGGGTCTACGAGCAGTACTTC. It is translated as CASSLKGQGVYEQYF.

V and J are TRBV9 and TRBJ1-2; possibly TRBD1 for D (6 bases). The CDR3 runs to 15 residues. The germline V and J ends were trimmed by 4 bases and 4 bases, with 17 bases remaining between them. Germline loops: CDR1 SGDLS, CDR2 YYNGEE. The CDR3, as DNA: TGTGCCAGCAGCCCAAAAGGGGGTTCGAGCTATGGCTACACCTTC. It yields the protein CASSPKGGSSYGYTF.

The rearrangement uses TRBV28 and TRBJ1-2; 12 bases agree with TRBD1. The CDR3 has 12 residues. With 3 bases clipped from V and 10 bases from J, the junction kept 0 bases outside the gene matches. CDR1 and CDR2 (germline): MDHEN, SYDVKM. The CDR3, as DNA: TGTGCCAGCAGTTTGGGACAGGGGGCCTACACCTTC. Protein product: CASSLGQGAYTF.